Following are 14 T cell receptor beta chains from one sample sequenced in a study of blood T cell repertoires in COVID-19. Sequenced by immunoSEQ multiplex PCR; TCRdb stores in-frame clones only, minus some. The sample holds 200,000 to 250,000 clones; roughly 88% are singletons and the top ten take more than 3.5%. The sample taken for sequencing was PBMCs or T cells enriched from blood (not recorded which). The source of these receptors is a woman in her forties with acute COVID-19.

This clone was found a few times. The chain has TRBV7-2 and TRBJ1-6; D may be TRBD1 (6 bases). The CDR3 runs 18 residues. With 2 bases removed from V and 0 bases from J, the gap between germline ends came to 14 bases. The germline V gene has CDR1 SGHTA and CDR2 FQGNSA. CDR3 loop: CASSLKGGGSSYNSPLHF. The CDR3 DNA reads TGTGCCAGCAGCTTAAAGGGGGGAGGGAGCTCCTATAATTCACCCCTCCACTTT.

This chain uses TRBV19 with TRBJ1-2; D gene uncertain. The germline V gene encodes CDR1 LNHDA and CDR2 SQIVND (reference sequence). The CDR3 is made up of 14 amino acids. Trimming removed 1 base at V and 5 bases at J, with 11 bases between. As DNA, the CDR3 is TGTGCCAGTAGTATAGTAGCCTCCGAGTATGGCTACACCTTC. Translating gives CASSIVASEYGYTF.

J is TRBJ1-2 and V is TRBV7-9; unclear D gene. The germline V gene encodes CDR1 SEHNR and CDR2 FQNEAQ (reference sequence). The CDR3 contains 11 residues. Trimming shortened V by 3 bases and J by 11 bases, and 10 bases separated the two germline ends. CDR3 sequence reads: CASSFDPTYTF. CDR3 bases: TGTGCCAGCAGCTTTGATCCAACTTACACCTTC.

This chain connects TRBV27 to TRBJ1-6; possible D gene TRBD1, 6 bases. The CDR3 totals 16 residues. Germline V lookup: CDR1 MNHEY, CDR2 SMNVEV (reference sequence). The V end lost 3 bases, the J end lost 7 bases, and 16 bases lay between the germline ends. For the CDR3, the DNA is TGTGCCAGCAGTTTCGCGGGCAGGGGAGGGAATTCACCCCTCCACTTT. Amino acids: CASSFAGRGGNSPLHF.

This clone has just a few counts. The chain is built from TRBV5-1 and TRBJ2-7; 7 positions match TRBD1. V shed 4 bases and J 4 bases; nucleotides not matched to a gene: 8. Germline values: CDR1 SGHRS, CDR2 YFSETQ. The CDR3 is 14 amino acids. CDR3 DNA: TGCGCCAGCAGCCCAGGGACAGCCAATTACGAGCAGTACGTC. Its protein product is CASSPGTANYEQYV.

This chain joins TRBV4-1 and TRBJ1-5, with TRBD1 matching 12 bases. The CDR3 covers 15 residues. J gave up 5 bases and V 3 bases, and 2 bases lay outside the gene matches. The germline V gene has CDR1 MGHRA and CDR2 YSYEKL. The CDR3 region is CASSQGQGAYQPQHF. CDR3 nucleotides: TGCGCCAGCAGCCAGGGACAGGGGGCATATCAGCCCCAGCATTTT.

This chain links TRBV6-2 or TRBV6-3 with TRBJ1-3, with D unresolved. Between the trimmed V and J ends, which lost 0 bases and 4 bases, there was a span of 7 bases. CDR3 length equals 14 residues. From germline, CDR1 is MNHEY and CDR2 SVGEGT. The CDR3 region is CASSYSGGGNTIYF. CDR3 DNA: TGTGCCAGCAGTTACTCGGGAGGAGGAAACACCATATATTTT.

This clone was counted only a few times. The V call is TRBV6-6, the J call TRBJ1-1, with 8 nucleotides matching TRBD1. The CDR3 sequence is 17 residues long. Germline V CDR1 and CDR2: MNHNY, SVGAGI (reference sequence). With V trimmed by 5 bases and J by 5 bases, 16 bases remained unmatched. This CDR3 is CASSHNRRPGGWTEAFF. The CDR3 DNA reads as TGTGCCAGCAGTCACAATCGACGGCCAGGGGGCTGGACTGAAGCTTTCTTT.

A few counts support this clone. The V gene is TRBV30, the J gene TRBJ1-2; D may be TRBD1 (6 bases). The CDR3 totals 17 residues. Trimming took off 2 bases at V and 2 bases at J, with 21 bases between the two ends. Per germline, CDR1 GTSNPN and CDR2 SVGIG (reference sequence). DNA of the CDR3: TGTGCCTGGAGTCAGTTTGGGGGGGACATTCTGAACTATGGCTACACCTTC. It encodes CAWSQFGGDILNYGYTF.

The chain carries TRBV20-1 and TRBJ1-1; 8 nucleotides match TRBD1. CDR1 and CDR2 (germline): DFQATT, SNEGSKA (reference sequence). J gave up 8 bases and V 6 bases, and 5 bases lay outside the gene matches. CDR3 length: 11 amino acids. The DNA for the CDR3 is TGCAGTGCAAGGACAGGGCCCGAAGCTTTCTTT. Translation: CSARTGPEAFF.

The chain has TRBV27 and TRBJ1-4; D gene ambiguous. Trimming removed 5 bases from V and 0 bases from J, with 10 bases in between. This CDR3 has 15 residues. Germline V gene sequence: CDR1 MNHEY, CDR2 SMNVEV (reference sequence). As DNA, the CDR3 is TGTGCCAGCAGTCCCACTAGATCAACTAATGAAAAACTGTTTTTT. Translated, it gives CASSPTRSTNEKLFF.

The J gene is TRBJ2-6, the V gene TRBV9; D is unclear. The V end was cut by 2 bases, the J end by 0 bases, with 12 bases between. The CDR3 is 17 residues long. Germline loops: CDR1 SGDLS, CDR2 YYNGEE. CDR3 DNA: TGTGCCAGCAGCGTCGGGTCTCAAAGCTCTGGGGCCAACGTCCTGACTTTC. Amino acid sequence: CASSVGSQSSGANVLTF.

This clone occurred once. V gene TRBV11-2 combines with J gene TRBJ2-2; D is undetermined. V lost 1 base and J 0 bases, leaving 6 bases between the germline ends. From germline, CDR1 is SGHAT and CDR2 FQNNGV. The CDR3 contains 15 residues. The CDR3 DNA is TGTGCCAGCAGCTTAGGAACTTCGAACACCGGGGAGCTGTTTTTT. This translates into CASSLGTSNTGELFF. The full variable domain, in which reference TRBV11-2 and TRBJ2-2 provide the parts outside the CDR3, is EAGVAQSPRYKIIEKRQSVAFWCNPISGHATLYWYQQILGQGPKLLIQFQNNGVVDDSQLPKDRFSAERLKGVDSTLKIQPAKLEDSAVYLCASSLGTSNTGELFFGEGSRLTVL.

V usage is TRBV19 and J usage is TRBJ2-1; 11 bases fit TRBD2. Losses at the gene ends were 6 bases for V and 5 bases for J; bases not matched to a gene: 12. Germline CDR1 reads LNHDA; CDR2 reads SQIVND (reference sequence). CDR3 length: 17 residues. The CDR3 DNA reads as TGTGCCAGTAGCCCCTCACTAGCGGGGGTGGAGGACAATGAGCAGTTCTTC. Amino acids: CASSPSLAGVEDNEQFF. Drawing the rest from reference TRBV19 and TRBJ2-1, the complete variable domain is DGGITQSPKYLFRKEGQNVTLSCEQNLNHDAMYWYRQDPGQGLRLIYYSQIVNDFQKGDIAEGYSVSREKKESFPLTVTSAQKNPTAFYLCASSPSLAGVEDNEQFFGPGTRLTVL.